This T cell receptor beta chain is from a study of cytomegalovirus exposure and HLA in healthy donors. General observations from the study: The study listed under 200 cytomegalovirus-associated TCR beta chains.

This CDR3 spans 15 amino acids. The germline V and J ends were trimmed by 2 bases and 5 bases, with 15 bases remaining between them. The germline V gene encodes CDR1 SGHVS and CDR2 FNYEAQ. Vbeta (60) and Jbeta (13) primers were used in the PCR. This table comes from immunoSEQ multiplex PCR, and its TCRdb copy is limited to in-frame clones, with some not included. This specimen shows 150,000 to 250,000 clones; the ten leading clones hold less than 0.85%. Donors showed nominal health when sampled, although they likely had unrecorded immune exposures. Notes on this clone: The antigen is unknown.

The chain links TRBV7-6 to TRBJ2-5; the D gene is possibly TRBD1 (5 bases). The material sequenced was PBMCs. This TCR was sampled from a boy aged 5 to 17 in good health and CMV-seronegative. CDR3 in DNA: TGTGCCAGCAGCTTATTCCCCCAGGGATTGGAGACCCAGTACTTC. This codes for CASSLFPQGLETQYF.